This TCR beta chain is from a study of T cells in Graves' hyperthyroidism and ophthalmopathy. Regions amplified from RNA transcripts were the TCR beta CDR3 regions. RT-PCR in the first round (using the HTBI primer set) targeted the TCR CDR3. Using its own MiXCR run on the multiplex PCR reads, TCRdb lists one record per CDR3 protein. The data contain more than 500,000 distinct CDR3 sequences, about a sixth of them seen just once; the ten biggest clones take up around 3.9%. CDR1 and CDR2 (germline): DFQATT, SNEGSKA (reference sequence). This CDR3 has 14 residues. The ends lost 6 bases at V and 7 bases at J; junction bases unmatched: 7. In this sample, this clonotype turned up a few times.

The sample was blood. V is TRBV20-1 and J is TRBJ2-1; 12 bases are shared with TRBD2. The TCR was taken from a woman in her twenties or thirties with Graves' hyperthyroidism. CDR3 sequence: CSASTSGRGNEQFF. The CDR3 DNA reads TGCAGTGCGTCGACTAGCGGGAGAGGGAATGAGCAGTTCTTC.